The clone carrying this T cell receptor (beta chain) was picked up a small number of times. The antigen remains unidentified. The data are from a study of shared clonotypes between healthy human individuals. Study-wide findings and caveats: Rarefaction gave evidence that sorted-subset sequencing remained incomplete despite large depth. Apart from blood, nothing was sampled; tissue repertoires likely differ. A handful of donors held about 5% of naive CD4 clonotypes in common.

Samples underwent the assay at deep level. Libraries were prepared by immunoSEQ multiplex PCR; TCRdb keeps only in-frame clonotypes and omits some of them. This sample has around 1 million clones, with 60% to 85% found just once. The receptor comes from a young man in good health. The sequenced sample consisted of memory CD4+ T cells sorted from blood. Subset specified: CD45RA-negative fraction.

The CDR3 region has the DNA TGTGCCAGCAGCCCCAAGATACCAATTTTTGGAAATACGCAGTATTTT. Protein sequence: CASSPKIPIFGNTQYF. V and J are TRBV4-2 and TRBJ2-3; no clear D gene. Trimming took 4 bases from V and 7 from J, leaving 21 bases between them. Germline V gives CDR1 LGHNA, CDR2 YNFKEQ. The CDR3 length is 16 residues.